This TCR beta chain stems from a study of T cells in localized non-small cell lung cancer. General observations from the study: Exceeding tumor, uninvolved adjacent lung had the highest T cell clonality.

Sequenced by immunoSEQ multiplex PCR; TCRdb stores in-frame clones only, minus some. The table includes approximately 65,000 clones, 75% to 85% detected once. Notes on this clone: Its specificity is unknown.

Trimming cost V 3 bases and J 0 bases, with 15 bases left between them. This CDR3 comprises 17 residues. CDR1 and CDR2 from the germline V gene are SGHVS and FNYEAQ. Sequenced here: PBMCs, sampled before any cancer treatment. The receptor comes from a man aged 35-75 years with stage II lung adenocarcinoma. J is TRBJ2-4 and V is TRBV7-6; D is possibly TRBD2 (6 bases). The CDR3 loop is CASSFLSGDLAKNIQYF. CDR3 sequence (DNA): TGTGCCAGCAGCTTCCTTAGCGGAGATCTAGCCAAAAACATTCAGTACTTC.